The 25 T cell receptor beta chains presented below share a single source sample, sequenced in a study of cytomegalovirus exposure and HLA in healthy donors. Primers included in the PCR were 60 Vbeta and 13 Jbeta primers. The assay was immunoSEQ multiplex PCR, and TCRdb's table has in-frame clones only and misses some. The sample comprises just under 95,000 clones, 81% of which are singletons, and roughly 1.3% rests with the top ten. The sequencing sample was made of PBMCs. These TCRs come from a girl aged 2-10 years in good health and CMV-seropositive.

V gene TRBV30 combines with J gene TRBJ1-1; no clear D. V was pared by 2 bases and J by 1 base, with 8 bases between. CDR1 and CDR2 (germline): GTSNPN, SVGIG (reference sequence). The CDR3 totals 13 residues. The CDR3 sequence: CAWSSSGNTEAFF. The DNA for the CDR3 is TGTGCCTGGAGTTCCTCGGGGAACACTGAAGCTTTCTTT. The whole variable domain, remainder taken from reference TRBV30 and TRBJ1-1, is SQTIHQWPATLVQPVGSPLSLECTVEGTSNPNLYWYRQAAGRGLQLLFYSVGIGQISSEVPQNLSASRPQDRQFILSSKKLLLSDSGFYLCAWSSSGNTEAFFGQGTRLTVV.

This sequence joins TRBV5-5 and TRBJ1-1, with D unresolved. Per the germline V gene, CDR1 is SGHKS and CDR2 is YYEKEE (reference sequence). The CDR3 length is 17 residues. With 0 bases removed from V and 0 bases from J, the gap between germline ends came to 15 bases. The CDR3 spells CASSLGPVLHLNTEAFF. In DNA, the CDR3 is TGTGCCAGCAGCTTGGGCCCGGTGTTGCACTTGAACACTGAAGCTTTCTTT.

The chain joins TRBV18 to TRBJ2-7; 8 positions agree with TRBD2. The CDR3 is 14 amino acids. The germline gives CDR1 KGHSH, CDR2 LQKENI. Trimming at V came to 1 base and at J to 3 bases, leaving 2 bases not matched to a gene. The CDR3 reads CASSPLTSVYEQYF. The CDR3 region has the DNA TGTGCCAGCTCACCACTGACTAGCGTCTACGAGCAGTACTTC.

Written as DNA, the CDR3 is TGTGCCATCAGTGATAGGGGGACCGACAATGAAAAACTGTTTTTT. Amino acid sequence: CAISDRGTDNEKLFF. The rearrangement links TRBV10-3 to TRBJ1-4, with a possible D match to TRBD1 (6 bases). The germline V gene has CDR1 ENHRY and CDR2 SYGVKD. V lost 3 bases and J 5 bases, leaving 13 bases between the germline ends. The CDR3 has 15 residues.

V is TRBV5-6 and J is TRBJ2-7; TRBD2 matches at 9 bases. The V and J ends lost 4 bases and 2 bases, in that order; junction bases with no gene match: 4. Germline V gene data show CDR1 as SGHDT and CDR2 as YYEEEE. The CDR3 runs 14 residues. The CDR3 DNA is TGTGCCAGCAGCGGCGTAGCGGGAGCCTACGAGCAGTACTTC. Amino acid sequence: CASSGVAGAYEQYF.

The chain employs TRBV11-2 and TRBJ2-7; TRBD1 agrees at 7 bases. Trimming removed 0 bases from V and 5 bases from J; junction bases left unmatched: 7. The V gene's germline CDR1 is SGHAT and CDR2 FQNNGV. The CDR3 has 15 amino acids. CDR3 nucleotide sequence: TGTGCCAGCAGCTTAGATAATCACAGGGGCAACGAGCAGTACTTC. Translation gives CASSLDNHRGNEQYF.

The chain joins TRBV7-3 to TRBJ2-7; D is undetermined. The germline V gene encodes CDR1 SGHTA and CDR2 FQGTGA. Trimming removed 2 bases at V and 6 bases at J, with 17 bases between. The CDR3 spans 15 residues. The CDR3 is CASSLSAGNSLEQYF. The CDR3 DNA reads as TGTGCCAGCAGCTTATCAGCCGGTAACAGCCTCGAGCAGTACTTC.

The chain combines TRBV7-9 with TRBJ2-7; the match to TRBD1 covers 10 bases. Unmatched junction bases numbered 10, after V lost 5 bases and J lost 3 bases. In germline, CDR1 is SEHNR, CDR2 FQNEAQ (reference sequence). CDR3 length: 16 residues. The CDR3 region has the DNA TGTGCCAGCAGCGAACCCGGGACAGGGGATTTCTACGAGCAGTACTTC. Translation: CASSEPGTGDFYEQYF.

CDR3 nucleotides: TGTGCCAGCAGCTTCCGACGGTTAGACTGGGCGGGTGAGCAGTTCTTC. Amino acid sequence: CASSFRRLDWAGEQFF. This chain uses TRBV7-9 with TRBJ2-1, with D possibly TRBD2 on 5 matching bases. Germline V gives CDR1 SEHNR, CDR2 FQNEAQ (reference sequence). The CDR3 runs 16 residues. Trimming removed 3 bases from V and 9 bases from J, with 21 bases in between.

The chain employs TRBV6-4 and TRBJ1-4; TRBD1 matches 7 bases. This CDR3 contains 16 residues. Germline trimming cut 5 bases from V and 5 bases from J; bases unmatched to any gene: 11. Germline-derived CDR1 and CDR2 are MRHNA and SNTAGT. The CDR3 region is CASSPEAGTVNEKLFF. CDR3 DNA: TGTGCCAGCAGTCCAGAGGCCGGGACAGTGAATGAAAAACTGTTTTTT.

The rearrangement joins TRBV2 to TRBJ2-1; D may be TRBD1 (6 bases). The ends were cut back, 8 bases at V and 6 bases at J, with 17 bases in the middle. The CDR3 extends over 14 amino acids. Per germline, CDR1 SNHLY and CDR2 FYNNEI. CDR3 sequence reads: CASCQSRTVNEQFF. The CDR3 DNA is TGTGCCAGCTGTCAGTCCCGGACAGTCAATGAGCAGTTCTTC.

This clone was counted between two and nine times. The chain employs TRBV25-1 and TRBJ1-4, with D perhaps matching TRBD1 (5 bases). Germline V gives CDR1 MGHDK, CDR2 SYGVNS. The CDR3 is made up of 13 amino acids. The V gene lost 3 bases and the J gene lost 7 bases, with 9 bases spanning the gap. CDR3 sequence: CASSDSRGEKLFF. The CDR3 region has the DNA TGTGCCAGCAGTGACTCTAGGGGTGAAAAACTGTTTTTT. The variable domain in full, with the rest retrieved from reference TRBV25-1 and TRBJ1-4, is EADIYQTPRYLVIGTGKKITLECSQTMGHDKMYWYQQDPGMELHLIHYSYGVNSTEKGDLSSESTVSRIRTEHFPLTLESARPSHTSQYLCASSDSRGEKLFFGSGTQLSVL.

This clone was observed a few times. The chain recombines TRBV5-4 with TRBJ1-2, with 7 positions matching TRBD1. The CDR3 loop spans 15 amino acids. Germline V gene sequence: CDR1 SGHNT, CDR2 YYREEE (reference sequence). Losses at the gene ends were 3 bases for V and 6 bases for J; bases not matched to a gene: 11. CDR3 coding DNA: TGTGCCAGCAGCTGGGACAGCAGAACGATTAATGGCTACACCTTC. The encoded protein is CASSWDSRTINGYTF.

The chain joins TRBV19 to TRBJ1-1, with 8 bases identical to TRBD1. Trimming cost V 6 bases and J 11 bases; bases outside gene matches: 11. The V gene's germline CDR1 is LNHDA and CDR2 SQIVND (reference sequence). CDR3 length: 13 amino acids. CDR3 loop: CASSMDREFGAFF. Here the CDR3 DNA reads TGTGCCAGTAGCATGGACAGGGAGTTTGGGGCTTTCTTT.

V usage is TRBV6-1 and J usage is TRBJ1-2; D uncertain. Trimming cost V 5 bases and J 0 bases, with 13 bases left between them. The CDR3 sequence is 15 residues long. Germline-derived CDR1 and CDR2 are MNHNS and SASEGT. The CDR3 DNA reads as TGTGCCAGCAGTAGCCGAACAGTAACTAACTATGGCTACACCTTC. Translation gives CASSSRTVTNYGYTF.

The CDR3 nucleotides read TGTGCCAGCAGCCCGAGGGCTATGGGGTTGGCTGAAGCTTTCTTT. Its translation: CASSPRAMGLAEAFF. The chain recombines TRBV6-1 with TRBJ1-1, with D unresolved. CDR1 and CDR2 from the germline V gene are MNHNS and SASEGT. The CDR3 contains 15 residues. V lost 6 bases to trimming and J lost 6 bases, with 20 bases between them.

The sample holds a few counts of this clone. Here the CDR3 reads CASSFVYGGLSGNTIYF. In nucleotides, the CDR3 is TGTGCCAGCAGTTTTGTGTACGGCGGTCTCTCTGGAAACACCATATATTTT. The chain is built from TRBV28 and TRBJ1-3; D is uncertain. Trimming took off 3 bases at V and 0 bases at J, with 15 bases between the two ends. Germline loops: CDR1 MDHEN, CDR2 SYDVKM. This CDR3 has 17 residues.

This chain links TRBV4-1 with TRBJ1-2, with 7 bases lining up with TRBD1. V was pared by 4 bases and J by 4 bases, with 12 bases of the junction left unmatched. The CDR3 has 16 amino acids. CDR1 is MGHRA, CDR2 YSYEKL, per germline. CDR3 coding DNA: TGCGCCAGCAGCCCAGGGGGAAAGGAGCCCTTCTATGGCTACACCTTC. Amino acid sequence: CASSPGGKEPFYGYTF.

The genes are TRBV19 and TRBJ2-5; D possibly corresponds to TRBD2 (5 bases). Trimming took 5 bases from V and 5 from J, leaving 9 bases between them. CDR1 is LNHDA and CDR2 is SQIVND in the germline V gene (reference sequence). This CDR3 spans 12 amino acids. CDR3 nucleotide sequence: TGTGCCAGTAGTGACTACTTGGAGACCCAGTACTTC. Protein sequence: CASSDYLETQYF.

The chain carries TRBV7-9 and TRBJ2-7, with 9 bases aligning to TRBD1. The trim removed 5 bases at V and 3 bases at J, leaving 5 bases unmatched. CDR1 is SEHNR, CDR2 FQNEAQ, per germline (reference sequence). This CDR3 is 14 amino acids long. CDR3 region: CASSAQGASYEQYF. CDR3 DNA: TGTGCCAGCAGCGCACAGGGGGCGAGCTACGAGCAGTACTTC.

This clone is a singleton in its sample. A read error may produce the germline difference seen at one junction end. The chain combines TRBV7-7 with TRBJ1-5; D unresolved. Germline V CDR1 and CDR2: SSHAT, FNYEAQ (reference sequence). The CDR3 loop spans 13 amino acids. This CDR3 reads CASSLDVGQPQHF. In nucleotides, the CDR3 is TGTGCTAGCAGCTTAGACGTCGGTCAGCCCCAGCATTTT.

The chain links TRBV5-1 to TRBJ2-5; 7 nucleotides match TRBD2. Germline CDR1 SGHRS, CDR2 YFSETQ. With V trimmed by 0 bases and J by 3 bases, 11 bases remained unmatched. The CDR3 has 17 residues. The CDR3 nucleotides read TGCGCCAGCAGCTTGGTTCCGCGGGAGCCCCGGGAAGAGACCCAGTACTTC. Its translation: CASSLVPREPREETQYF.

The chain recombines TRBV4-3 with TRBJ1-5; D call uncertain. Germline CDR1 reads LGHNA; CDR2 reads YSLEER. The V end lost 4 bases, the J end lost 0 bases, and 25 bases lay between the germline ends. The CDR3 loop spans 20 amino acids. The CDR3 DNA sequence: TGCGCCAGCAGCCTCAATGCCCGGGAGTTTTCTCATGATAGCAATCAGCCCCAGCATTTT. Amino acid sequence: CASSLNAREFSHDSNQPQHF.

The chain employs TRBV2 and TRBJ2-7; D gene unclear. This CDR3 is built from 13 residues. The germline gives CDR1 SNHLY, CDR2 FYNNEI. V was cut by 2 bases and J by 0 bases, with 5 bases left in between. CDR3 protein: CASSEYSSYEQYF. The CDR3 DNA is TGTGCCAGCAGTGAATACAGCTCCTACGAGCAGTACTTC.

Notes on this clone: The junction departs from germline at one end; a sequencing error may be responsible. The chain links TRBV27 to TRBJ1-2; D possibly corresponds to TRBD1 (5 bases). The CDR3 is made up of 14 amino acids. CDR1 is MNHEY and CDR2 is SMNVEV in the germline V gene (reference sequence). The CDR3 DNA sequence: TGTGCCAGCATGGCTCGACAGAAGCCTTATGGCTACCCCTTC. As protein: CASMARQKPYGYPF.